Below, 10 T cell receptor beta chains from the same sample are listed, as sequenced in a study of regulatory T cells in long-lasting Graves disease listed by TCRdb under 2021. Sample time point, as interpreted from the label and publication: newly diagnosed GD, antithyroid drugs for less than 3 months. For both TCR sequencing and RNA sequencing, RNA was extracted from PBMCs in TRIzol. Libraries were made using multiplex PCR. Sequencing relied on an Illumina HiSeq 4000. CDR3 regions were amplified by Arm-PCR with iRepertoire HTBI primers to construct TCR beta libraries. The public reads were quality trimmed at Q25 with fastp and then assembled into clones with MiXCR by TCRdb, keeping productive beta chains. Rows with one shared CDR3 protein collapse into an entry with the most common genes and DNA. The sample table contains approximately 470,000 distinct CDR3 sequences; only one count was recorded for 15% to 20% of them. Jointly, the top ten make up 12% of the sample.

The sample was also linked to a second study, of T cells in Graves' hyperthyroidism and ophthalmopathy.

The sample was peripheral blood mononuclear cells (PBMCs), taken at new diagnosis, from a patient treated with antithyroid drugs. These receptors all stem from a man in his forties or fifties with Graves disease. Donor details come from another sample of the same person, matched by shared clones.

The chain has TRBV6-1 and TRBJ2-7; 7 positions agree with TRBD2. V shed 5 bases and J 7 bases; nucleotides not matched to a gene: 11. This CDR3 spans 14 amino acids. Per the germline V gene, CDR1 is MNHNS and CDR2 is SASEGT. The chain's CDR3 is CASSPRDYHGEQYF. CDR3 DNA sequence: TGTGCCAGCAGTCCCCGGGACTACCACGGGGAGCAGTACTTC.

This clonotype was picked up a small number of times. V usage is TRBV11-3 and J usage is TRBJ2-5; 12 bases line up with TRBD2. The trim removed 2 bases at V and 5 bases at J, leaving 12 bases unmatched. The CDR3 consists of 18 residues. From germline, CDR1 is SGHNT and CDR2 YENEEA. As DNA, the CDR3 is TGTGCCAGCAGCTTAACCCTCGGGGCTAGCGGGAGGGGGGAGACCCAGTACTTC. It yields the protein CASSLTLGASGRGETQYF.

This clonotype has ten or more counts. CDR3 sequence (DNA): TGTGCCACCAGTGATTCCGGGACTAGCGGGAGACGGAGCTCCTACAATGAGCAGTTCTTC. Protein: CATSDSGTSGRRSSYNEQFF. V usage is TRBV24-1 and J usage is TRBJ2-1; 14 nucleotides line up with TRBD2. Germline V gives CDR1 KGHDR, CDR2 SFDVKD. V was clipped by 2 bases and J by 0 bases; unmatched bases: 8. The CDR3 covers 20 residues.

This clonotype was seen more than once but under ten times. The V call is TRBV11-1, the J call TRBJ2-2; 9 bases map to TRBD1. Germline V gene lookup returns CDR1 SGHAT and CDR2 FQDESV (reference sequence). The CDR3 length is 14 residues. With V trimmed by 7 bases and J by 6 bases, 6 bases remained unmatched. The CDR3 nucleotides read TGTGCCAGCACCTGGGACAGGGAATCCGGGGAGCTGTTTTTT. Protein: CASTWDRESGELFF.

In its sample, this clonotype was seen many times. The chain recombines TRBV6-1 with TRBJ1-1; weak D call: TRBD1 (6 bases). Trimming shortened V by 8 bases and J by 5 bases, and 15 bases separated the two germline ends. Germline CDR1 is MNHNS and CDR2 is SASEGT. This CDR3 is built from 13 residues. The CDR3 is CASEGTRVTEAFF. The CDR3 DNA reads as TGTGCCAGCGAAGGGACAAGAGTAACTGAAGCTTTCTTT.

This clonotype was counted at least ten times. This chain uses TRBV28 with TRBJ1-6, with TRBD1 matching over 11 bases. The CDR3 has 16 amino acids. CDR1 MDHEN and CDR2 SYDVKM come from the germline V gene. V dropped 2 bases and J dropped 10; count of bases not matched to a gene: 7. CDR3: CASSLPPGQGASPLHF. The CDR3 nucleotides read TGTGCCAGCAGTTTACCCCCCGGACAGGGGGCATCACCCCTCCACTTT.

This clonotype has only a few counts. V usage is TRBV6-1 and J usage is TRBJ2-7; D may match TRBD1 or TRBD2 (6 bases each). In germline, CDR1 is MNHNS, CDR2 SASEGT. V lost 5 bases to trimming and J lost 5 bases, with 25 bases between them. This CDR3 has 17 residues. CDR3: CASSKGTRGVVIDEQYF. CDR3 DNA sequence: TGTGCCAGCAGTAAGGGGACACGCGGGGTAGTAATCGACGAGCAGTACTTC.

The sample holds many counts of this clonotype. The J gene is TRBJ2-7, the V gene TRBV29-1; 7 bases agree with TRBD1. In germline, CDR1 is SQVTM, CDR2 ANQGSEA. The CDR3 contains 13 residues. In DNA form, the CDR3 reads TGCAGGGTTCGGGGCAGGGGGACCTACGAGCAGTACTTC. It specifies CRVRGRGTYEQYF.

A word on this clonotype: A much larger clone differs by one base, so this may be a read error. V and J are TRBV6-1 and TRBJ2-3, with 14 nucleotides matching TRBD2. The V segment lost 10 bases and the J segment 3 bases; nucleotides outside the gene matches: 12. The V gene's germline CDR1 is MNHNS and CDR2 SASEGT. This CDR3 contains 17 residues. The CDR3 loop is CANTPGTSGSRTDTQYF. CDR3 coding DNA: TGTGCCAACACTCCAGGGACTAGCGGGAGTCGGACAGATACGCAGTATTTT.

This clonotype was found many times. This rearrangement joins TRBV28 to TRBJ2-3, with 7 bases that match TRBD2. V dropped 10 bases and J dropped 4; count of bases not matched to a gene: 8. CDR1 and CDR2 (germline): MDHEN, SYDVKM. The CDR3 has 13 amino acids. The DNA of the CDR3 is TGTGCCACTCTAGCGGTGGTCGCAGATACGCAGTATTTT. It yields the protein CATLAVVADTQYF.